This T cell receptor (beta chain) was profiled in a study of beta chain features in type 1 diabetes. Study-level points and caveats: Researchers cautioned that cDNA sequencing could over-represent cells with high TCR expression.

It was via CD45RO/CCR7/CD25/CD127/CD95/CD27 that CD4+ naive, central memory, regulatory and stem cell-like memory cells were sorted. The isolated RNA, all of it, was reverse transcribed, so expressed TCRB transcripts were what got sequenced. About 3.57 million reads, on average, came from each naive, central memory and regulatory T cell sample. Generated by immunoSEQ multiplex PCR, the TCRdb table keeps only in-frame clones and is missing some. In the table there are approximately 380,000 clones, around 16% of which are singletons. Germline-derived CDR1 and CDR2 are GTSNPN and SVGIG (reference sequence). The V and J ends lost 5 bases and 4 bases respectively, with 9 bases between them. The CDR3 is 11 residues long. This clone showed up just a few times. The antigen is unknown. Other DNA sequences from this sample encode an identical CDR3 as well.

The sample comprised naive CD4+ T cells from blood. The receptor's source is a woman aged 18-29 years in good health. V is TRBV30 and J is TRBJ2-7; weak D call: TRBD1 (6 bases). CDR3 bases: TGTGCCTGGGGGCAGGGGTACGAGCAGTACTTC. It yields the protein CAWGQGYEQYF. Looking up the rest from reference TRBV30 and TRBJ2-7 gives the full variable domain: SQTIHQWPATLVQPVGSPLSLECTVEGTSNPNLYWYRQAAGRGLQLLFYSVGIGQISSEVPQNLSASRPQDRQFILSSKKLLLSDSGFYLCAWGQGYEQYFGPGTRLTVT.